This T cell receptor (beta chain) appears in the sequencing data of a study of beta chain features in type 1 diabetes listed by TCRdb under 2018. As for the study more broadly: Patients and healthy donors did not differ in mean age, gender distribution, total cell number or subset yield. A total of roughly 100 million sorted cells were examined across all samples, and RNA yield correlated strongly with the number of cells per subset. The study compared the TCRB repertoires of sorted circulating CD4+ T cell subsets in recently diagnosed type 1 diabetes patients with those in matched healthy donors. Naive and central memory subsets were obtained from all 30 or so donors, but regulatory and stem cell-like memory subsets were isolated from only 8 patients and roughly eight healthy donors.

The entire amount of isolated RNA was reverse transcribed using the High Capacity cDNA Reverse Transcription Kit, so the sequenced TCRB transcripts were expressed ones. Deep immunoSEQ sequencing was performed on naive, central memory and regulatory T cell samples, with an average of around 3.5 million total reads per sample. Sorted cells were lysed in RLT buffer, and RNA was extracted using DNase-treated RNeasy Micro or Mini kits according to cell number. To prevent cross-contamination, each cell subset was processed individually, whereas patient and healthy donor samples were processed jointly. The immunoSEQ multiplex PCR was used to amplify TCRB sequences from cDNA, yielding 87-bp fragments that span the CDR3 region. Sequencing of the amplicons was performed on the Illumina HiSeq platform. Concerning the study's data processing: Synthetic template baselines were used to correct PCR bias computationally, reads within Hamming distance 2 were collapsed, and singletons that could not be merged were discarded. Reads were aligned to IMGT to assign V, D and J genes, CDR3 length, and insertions or deletions at six rearrangement sites. Within each subset, clonotype counts were normalized to sorted cell number, after which true diversity and Gini coefficients were computed with the tcR R package. Repertoire sharing was quantified using the overlap coefficient calculated on TCRB nucleotide sequences. This is the immuneACCESS table as TCRdb keeps it, with only in-frame sequences that have V and J called. A part of the clones is gone; compared with another copy, unresolved V genes explain less than half, and the rest is unexplained. V, J and clone size are taken as reported in that table, and D and trimming were inferred from the DNA itself. Counted in this sample were 55,000 to 85,000 clones; just under 50% of them appeared once. The ten top clones hold roughly 0.7% of the sample.

Each donor gave one peripheral blood draw, roughly 0.11 L on average, collected into heparinised tubes. Naive, central memory, regulatory and stem cell-like memory CD4+ T cells were sorted on a BD FACSAria II using a panel including CD45RO, CCR7, CD25, CD127, CD95 and CD27. All sorted populations exceeded 95% purity. PBMCs were isolated right away by Lymphoprep density gradient centrifugation and were stained directly, without culture. So that batch effects would be minimized, each experiment stained and sorted samples in pairs, pairing one healthy donor with one patient. At the junction V is shortened by 5 bases and J by 3 bases; bases outside the gene matches: 6. The cysteine opens and the phenylalanine closes a CDR3 of 15 amino acids. Solely the CDR3 DNA is kept, with 45 bases framed from the first base. CDR1 and CDR2 are read off the germline V gene as SGHRS and YFSETQ. The research as a whole found: The naive, central memory and regulatory TCRB repertoires appeared to resemble one another more closely among patients than among healthy donors. Type 1 diabetes patients showed a moderate but significant shortening of TCRB CDR3 length in all four CD4+ subsets. Because cDNA was sequenced instead of genomic DNA, highly expressing activated cells could be over-represented, though the groups showed no difference in activation or CD3 levels. Because small numbers of individuals were included in the HLA sub-analyses, any influence of HLA type on TCRB rearrangement was left unresolved. Fewer insertions and more nucleotide deletions at VDJ recombination sites were observed in patients with type 1 diabetes, implying thymic rearrangement abnormalities. PCR might favor shorter templates, but patient and control samples were amplified and corrected together, so any skew would affect both groups equally.

Points on this clone: Its antigen is unknown. Base qualities were left out, and no much larger clone turns up one base away.

Sample: central memory CD4+ T cells from blood. The clonotype originates from a man aged 25 to 40 with type 1 diabetes. The chain is made from TRBV5-1 and TRBJ2-3, and 10 bases in between align with TRBD2. The CDR3: CASSRAGGLTDTQYF. The nucleotides are TGCGCCAGCAGTCGAGCGGGGGGGCTGACAGATACGCAGTATTTT.